This TCR beta chain originates from a study of shared clonotypes between healthy human individuals. It was at deep level that the assay was run. Over several immunoSEQ plates, each subset's genomic DNA was distributed in even portions. For unsorted PBMC, 300 to 350 ng DNA per replicate equaled some 33,000 T cell genomes. Profiling relied on immunoSEQ multiplex PCR, and the TCRdb table lists in-frame clones only, not all of them. The sample lists 400,000 to 500,000 clones, around 79% occurring once. The CDR3 spans 14 residues. The junction had 3 bases not matched to a gene; V was cut back by 3 bases and J by 3 bases. The germline V gene has CDR1 SGHTA and CDR2 FQGTGA.

The specimen sequenced was PBMCs. This TCR came from a woman aged 40 to 49 in good health. Some clones in this sample may be carry-over from other donors' samples. The J gene is TRBJ2-3, the V gene TRBV7-3; 7 bases fit TRBD2. This CDR3 reads CASSLGSGTDTQYF. For the CDR3, the DNA is TGTGCCAGCAGCTTGGGTAGCGGGACAGATACGCAGTATTTT.